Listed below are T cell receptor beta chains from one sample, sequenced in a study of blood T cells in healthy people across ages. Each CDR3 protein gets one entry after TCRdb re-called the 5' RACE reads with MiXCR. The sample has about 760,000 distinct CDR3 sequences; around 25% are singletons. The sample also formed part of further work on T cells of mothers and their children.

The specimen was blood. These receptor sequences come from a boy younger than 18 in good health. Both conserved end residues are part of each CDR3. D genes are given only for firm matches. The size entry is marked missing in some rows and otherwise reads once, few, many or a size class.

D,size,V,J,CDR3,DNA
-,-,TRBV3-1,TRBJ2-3,CASSYTVRSSTDTQYF,TGTGCCAGCAGCTACACAGTCCGATCTAGCACAGATACGCAGTATTTT
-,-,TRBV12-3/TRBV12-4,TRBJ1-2,CASSAGRVNGYTF,TGTGCCAGCAGTGCCGGTAGGGTAAATGGCTACACCTTC
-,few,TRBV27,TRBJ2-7,CASSLFGRVHEQYF,TGTGCCAGCAGTTTATTTGGCAGGGTCCACGAGCAGTACTTC
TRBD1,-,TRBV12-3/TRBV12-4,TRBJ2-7,CASSPTPGQGTSEQYF,TGTGCCAGCAGCCCAACACCGGGACAGGGGACCTCCGAGCAGTACTTC
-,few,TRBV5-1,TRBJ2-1,CASSLSPSSAPYNEQFF,TGCGCCAGCAGCTTGTCCCCCTCTAGCGCCCCGTACAATGAGCAGTTCTTC
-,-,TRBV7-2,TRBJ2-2,CASSPGPTNTGELFF,TGTGCCAGCAGCCCGGGACCCACAAACACCGGGGAGCTGTTTTTT
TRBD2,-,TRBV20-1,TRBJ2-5,CSASDILAGVEETQYF,TGCAGTGCTAGCGACATACTAGCGGGGGTCGAGGAGACCCAGTACTTC
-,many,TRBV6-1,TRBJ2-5,CASSGYEIQGQETQYF,TGTGCCAGCAGTGGATATGAGATACAGGGCCAAGAGACCCAGTACTTC
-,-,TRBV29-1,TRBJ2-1,CSVETQGVEQFF,TGCAGCGTTGAAACGCAAGGTGTAGAGCAGTTCTTC
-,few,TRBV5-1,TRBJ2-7,CASSTDGNYEQYF,TGCGCCAGCAGCACGGACGGGAACTACGAGCAGTACTTC
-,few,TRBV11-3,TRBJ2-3,CASSLRPDLGDTQYF,TGTGCCAGCAGCCTGAGGCCGGATCTGGGAGATACGCAGTATTTT
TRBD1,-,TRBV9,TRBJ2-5,CASTSGTGERETQYF,TGTGCCAGCACCTCAGGAACAGGGGAAAGGGAGACCCAGTACTTC
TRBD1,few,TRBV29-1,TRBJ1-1,CSVETGYEAFF,TGCAGCGTCGAGACAGGGTACGAAGCTTTCTTT
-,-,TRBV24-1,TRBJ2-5,CATSDPITQETQYF,TGTGCCACCAGTGACCCCATTACCCAAGAGACCCAGTACTTC
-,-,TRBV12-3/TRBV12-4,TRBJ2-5,CASSFRAGTETQYF,TGTGCCAGCAGTTTCAGGGCAGGGACAGAGACCCAGTACTTC
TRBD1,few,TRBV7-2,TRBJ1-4,CASSLVGGGEKLFF,TGCGCCAGCAGCTTGGTAGGGGGCGGTGAAAAACTGTTTTTT
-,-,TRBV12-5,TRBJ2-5,CASGSYQETQYF,TGTGCTAGTGGCTCCTACCAAGAGACCCAGTACTTC
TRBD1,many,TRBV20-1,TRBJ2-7,CSARTGGSYEQYF,TGCAGCGCCCGGACAGGTGGATCCTACGAGCAGTACTTC
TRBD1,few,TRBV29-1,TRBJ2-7,CSVVETGGHEQYF,TGCAGCGTTGTGGAGACAGGGGGCCACGAGCAGTACTTC
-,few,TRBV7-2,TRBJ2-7,CASSLGGVRGEQYF,TGTGCCAGCAGCTTGGGCGGGGTTCGGGGCGAGCAGTACTTC
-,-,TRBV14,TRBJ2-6,CASSRQSSSGANVLTF,TGTGCCAGCAGCCGACAGTCGAGCTCTGGGGCCAACGTCCTGACTTTC
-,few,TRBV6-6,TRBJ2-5,CAGSYRESQETQYF,TGTGCCGGCAGTTACCGGGAATCTCAAGAGACCCAGTACTTC
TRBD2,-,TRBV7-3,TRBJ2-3,CASSPRTSGAGDTQYF,TGTGCCAGCAGCCCAAGGACTAGCGGGGCTGGGGATACGCAGTATTTT
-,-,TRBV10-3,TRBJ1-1,CAISESRGKDMNTEAFF,TGTGCCATCAGTGAGTCGAGGGGAAAGGACATGAACACTGAAGCTTTCTTT
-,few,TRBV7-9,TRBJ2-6,CASSPPRYSGANVLTF,TGTGCCAGCAGCCCCCCTAGGTACTCCGGGGCCAACGTCCTGACTTTC
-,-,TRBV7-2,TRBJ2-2,CASSLTSIPGELFF,TGTGCCAGCAGCTTGACTAGTATCCCCGGGGAGCTGTTTTTT
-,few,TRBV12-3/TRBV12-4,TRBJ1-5,CASSSRDPHQPQHF,TGTGCCAGCAGTTCTCGGGACCCCCATCAGCCCCAGCATTTT
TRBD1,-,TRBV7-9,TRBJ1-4,CASSPGPRGQEKLFF,TGTGCCAGCAGCCCGGGACCGAGGGGGCAGGAAAAACTGTTTTTT
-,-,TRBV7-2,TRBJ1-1,CASSSGRTLHTEAFF,TGTGCCAGCAGCTCGGGACGGACCTTGCACACTGAAGCTTTCTTT
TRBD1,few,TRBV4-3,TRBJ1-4,CASKDRGDEKLFF,TGCGCCAGCAAGGACAGGGGGGATGAAAAACTGTTTTTT
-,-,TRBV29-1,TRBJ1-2,CSVDRASYGYTF,TGCAGCGTTGATAGGGCCTCTTATGGCTACACCTTC
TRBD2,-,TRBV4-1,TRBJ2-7,CASSQWVAGSYEQYF,TGCGCCAGCAGCCAATGGGTAGCGGGCTCCTACGAGCAGTACTTC
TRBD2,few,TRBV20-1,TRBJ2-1,CSATRLAANEQFF,TGCAGTGCCACCCGACTAGCGGCCAATGAGCAGTTCTTC
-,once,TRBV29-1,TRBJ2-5,CSVEEEAETQYF,TGCAGCGTTGAAGAGGAGGCAGAGACCCAGTACTTC
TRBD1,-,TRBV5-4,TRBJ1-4,CASSVTGTGDEKLFF,TGTGCCAGCAGCGTAACCGGGACAGGGGATGAAAAACTGTTTTTT
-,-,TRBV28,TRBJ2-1,CASSRVTGISEQFF,TGTGCCAGCAGTCGCGTCACGGGGATTTCGGAGCAGTTCTTC
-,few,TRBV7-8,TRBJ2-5,CASSFRGWETQYF,TGTGCCAGCAGCTTTCGGGGCTGGGAGACCCAGTACTTC
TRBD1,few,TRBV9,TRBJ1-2,CASSGPGTGNYGYTF,TGTGCCAGCAGCGGTCCCGGGACAGGGAACTATGGCTACACCTTC
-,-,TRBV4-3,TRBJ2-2,CASSQVNSGTGELFF,TGCGCCAGCAGCCAAGTTAACAGCGGTACCGGGGAGCTGTTTTTT
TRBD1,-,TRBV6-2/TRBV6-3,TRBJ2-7,CASNRGNEQYF,TGTGCCAGCAACAGGGGTAACGAGCAGTACTTC
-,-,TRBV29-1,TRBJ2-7,CSVVLNRDYEQYF,TGCAGCGTTGTGCTGAACCGTGACTACGAGCAGTACTTC
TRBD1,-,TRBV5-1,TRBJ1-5,CASSLGGTDNQPQHF,TGCGCCAGCAGCTTGGGCGGGACAGACAATCAGCCCCAGCATTTT
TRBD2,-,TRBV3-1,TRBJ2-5,CASSPHPGLAGETQYF,TGTGCCAGCAGCCCCCATCCGGGACTAGCGGGAGAGACCCAGTACTTC
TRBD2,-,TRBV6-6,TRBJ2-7,CASSRKRGLAAYEQYF,TGTGCCAGCAGCCGCAAAAGGGGACTAGCGGCCTACGAGCAGTACTTC
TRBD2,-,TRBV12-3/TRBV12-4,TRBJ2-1,CASSFTSGSIYEQFF,TGTGCCAGCAGTTTCACTAGCGGGAGTATCTATGAGCAGTTCTTC
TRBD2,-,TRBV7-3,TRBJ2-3,CASSLTGGGPTDTQYF,TGTGCCAGCAGCTTAACAGGCGGGGGTCCCACAGATACGCAGTATTTT
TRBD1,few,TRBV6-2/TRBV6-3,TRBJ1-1,CASTVFDRGTLNTEAFF,TGTGCCAGCACCGTATTCGACAGGGGCACCTTAAACACTGAAGCTTTCTTT
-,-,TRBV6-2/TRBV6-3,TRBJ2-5,CASNHPPSLTETQYF,TGTGCCAGCAACCACCCACCCTCCTTAACGGAGACCCAGTACTTC
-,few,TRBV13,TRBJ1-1,CASSWDGLNTEAFF,TGTGCCAGCAGCTGGGACGGCCTGAACACTGAAGCTTTCTTT
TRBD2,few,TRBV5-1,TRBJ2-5,CASSWGVAGRETQYF,TGCGCCAGCAGCTGGGGCGTAGCGGGGCGAGAGACCCAGTACTTC
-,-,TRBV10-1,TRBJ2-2,CASSETRSNTGELFF,TGCGCCAGCAGTGAGACGAGGTCGAACACCGGGGAGCTGTTTTTT
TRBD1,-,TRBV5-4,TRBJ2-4,CASSIGTAKNIQYF,TGTGCCAGCAGCATAGGGACAGCAAAGAACATTCAGTACTTC
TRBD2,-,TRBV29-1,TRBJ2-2,CSVILAGNTGELLF,TGCAGCGTCATCCTAGCGGGGAACACCGGGGAGCTGCTTTTT
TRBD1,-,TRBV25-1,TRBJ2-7,CASSEARGPSSYEQYF,TGTGCCAGCAGTGAGGCAAGGGGGCCGAGCTCCTACGAGCAGTACTTC
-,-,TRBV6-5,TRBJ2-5,CASSYMKGVQETQYF,TGTGCCAGCAGTTACATGAAGGGGGTGCAGGAGACCCAGTACTTC
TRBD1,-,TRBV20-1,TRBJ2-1,CSADPGTGNYNEQFF,TGCAGTGCCGACCCCGGGACAGGGAACTACAATGAGCAGTTCTTC
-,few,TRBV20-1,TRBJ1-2,CSAPAGYGYTF,TGCAGTGCCCCGGCGGGCTATGGCTACACCTTC